This T cell receptor (beta chain) was profiled in a study of tumor-infiltrating lymphocytes in primary liver carcinoma. Study-wide points: Relative to blood, tumors carried a significantly larger fraction of the repertoire in their top 250 clones (p = 0.039).

Using a constant-region primer together with ProtoScript II reverse transcriptase, TCR beta cDNA was made from around 0.55 ug of total RNA. Slightly modified ARM-PCR, run as three nested multiplex PCR rounds, produced the TCR beta libraries. It was with TRBV1-TRBV30 forward primers and a C-beta reverse primer that the first two PCR rounds were run, at approximately 10 cycles each. From the multiplex PCR reads, TCRdb called clonotypes with MiXCR, one entry per CDR3 protein. The data contain approximately 190,000 distinct CDR3 sequences, around 81% of them singletons. Unsorted bulk tissue of about 20-31 mg yielded co-extracted RNA and DNA. A word on this clonotype: The antigen remains unidentified. A junction end diverges from the germline sequence, so it may reflect a read error.

This CDR3 region has 14 residues. Germline V gene lookup returns CDR1 SQVTM and CDR2 ANQGSEA. Source material: tumor tissue from primary liver carcinoma. The chain carries TRBV29-1 and TRBJ1-2; the match to TRBD1 covers 9 bases. The sequence derives from a man aged 35-49 years with primary liver carcinoma and hepatitis B virus infection. CDR3 DNA sequence: TGCTGCTGTTCCCTGGACAGGGGAGTAGTCGGCTATACATTC. It specifies CCCSLDRGVVGYTF.